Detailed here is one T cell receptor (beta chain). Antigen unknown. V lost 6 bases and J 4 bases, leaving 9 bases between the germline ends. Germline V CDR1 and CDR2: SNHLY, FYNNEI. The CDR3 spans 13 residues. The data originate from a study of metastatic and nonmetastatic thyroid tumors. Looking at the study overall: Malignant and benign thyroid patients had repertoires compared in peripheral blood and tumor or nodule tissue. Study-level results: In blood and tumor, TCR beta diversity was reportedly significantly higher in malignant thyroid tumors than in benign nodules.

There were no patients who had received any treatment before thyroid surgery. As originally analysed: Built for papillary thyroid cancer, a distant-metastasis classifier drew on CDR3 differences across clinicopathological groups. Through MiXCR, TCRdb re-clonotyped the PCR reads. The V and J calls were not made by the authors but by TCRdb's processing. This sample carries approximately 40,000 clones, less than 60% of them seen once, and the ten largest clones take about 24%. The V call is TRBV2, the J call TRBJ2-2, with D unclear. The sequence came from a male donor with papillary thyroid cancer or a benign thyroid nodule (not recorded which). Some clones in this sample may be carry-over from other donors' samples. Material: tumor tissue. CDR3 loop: CASRKMGTGELFF. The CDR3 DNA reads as TGTGCCAGCAGGAAAATGGGCACCGGGGAGCTGTTTTTT.